This T cell receptor (beta chain) was sequenced in a study of blood T cell repertoires in COVID-19 (dated by TCRdb to the early 2020s). For the wider study: Samples covering the acute and convalescent phases of COVID-19 were provided by collaborators in the United States, Italy and Spain. Sample metadata almost always included a de-identified subject ID, COVID-19 status, age in years and sex. The prospective study material was composed of cDNA or gDNA derived from T cells, B-cell-depleted T cells, or PBMCs. A freely available public database, intended as a resource for researchers studying the immune response to SARS-CoV-2, is where the repertoires were released. Where available, HLA class I and class II types were taken from metadata supplied by the sample provider and were not determined by assay-based typing. Subjects who had been exposed to COVID-19, were actively infected with it, or had recovered from it provided the deeply sampled blood TCRbeta repertoires that made up the dataset. Samples were obtained from the ongoing ImmuneRACE study (first 160 participants) and from over 1,000 subjects provided by 6 global collaborators. Points the paper makes about the study in general: How much clinical and demographic metadata was included differed by source and by participant, and the metadata was provided uncurated.

The immunoSEQ Assay, a bias-controlled multiplex PCR, was used to amplify TCRbeta CDR3 regions from genomic DNA. The original pipeline was this. The number of nucleated cells in each sample was estimated from the amplification of reference gene primers within the assay. Sequence reads were collapsed and filtered to measure the absolute abundance of every unique TCRbeta CDR3 rearrangement. For each sample, productive Simpson clonality was calculated as the square root of Simpson's diversity index over productive rearrangements. TCRdb re-hosts the immuneACCESS table, in-frame sequences only. Its copies lack some clones; in the studies checked, an unresolved V gene accounts for under half of them, and the cause for the rest is not known. The DNA gave D and trimming, while V, J and clone size come from that table. The sample includes about 44,000 clones, with 88% observed a single time. The ten biggest clones cover about 1.2% of the sample.

V is clipped by 2 bases and J by 7 bases, and the sequence between their germline boundaries is 12 bases long. Measured from the cysteine to the phenylalanine, the CDR3 is 15 residues long. Solely the CDR3 DNA is kept, with 45 bases framed from the first base. The germline V gene (reference sequence) yields SEHNR for CDR1 and FQNEAQ for CDR2. Comment on this clone: Its antigen remains undetermined. Nothing much larger sits one base from this clone, and base qualities are not available.

Each collaborating institution followed its own protocols to collect whole blood in K2EDTA tubes. Collaborator samples were shipped for TCRbeta analysis as frozen whole blood, isolated PBMCs, or DNA extracted from either sample type. The receptor comes from a woman between 40 and 55 years old with acute or convalescent COVID-19. The sequenced material came from peripheral blood. This receptor chain uses TRBV7-9 and TRBJ1-6, with the D gene too uncertain to name. The CDR3 region reads CASSLTVTRNSPLHF. Read as DNA, the sequence is TGTGCCAGCAGCTTAACTGTTACGAGGAATTCACCCCTCCACTTT.